These 27 T cell receptor beta chains originate from one sample sequenced in a study of glioma-infiltrating T cells after dendritic cell vaccination. Here immunoSEQ multiplex PCR was the method, and the copy in TCRdb shows in-frame clones only, minus some. This sample has tens of thousands of clones, with more than 75% found just once. Sequencing was performed on blood, taken before dendritic cell vaccination. These receptors all come from a human donor with glioblastoma.

This rearrangement joins TRBV5-1 to TRBJ2-7; 7 bases match TRBD2. Germline values: CDR1 SGHRS, CDR2 YFSETQ. This CDR3 has 15 residues. With V trimmed by 0 bases and J by 3 bases, 6 bases remained unmatched. Here the CDR3 DNA reads TGCGCCAGCAGCTTGGAAGGCGGGAGCTACTACGAGCAGTACTTC. Protein: CASSLEGGSYYEQYF.

In its sample, this clone was seen a few times. The chain couples TRBV6-6 to TRBJ1-1; D remains unclear. Germline loops: CDR1 MNHNY, CDR2 SVGAGI (reference sequence). V was shortened by 2 bases and J by 7 bases, with 8 bases between the two germline ends. The CDR3 totals 12 residues. CDR3 residues: CASSYSVSEAFF. Here the CDR3 DNA reads TGTGCCAGCAGTTACAGTGTGAGTGAAGCTTTCTTT.

The rearrangement links TRBV29-1 to TRBJ1-1, with a tentative D call TRBD1 (5 bases). Deletions cut 6 bases from V and 7 bases from J, with 27 bases between. The CDR3 consists of 16 residues. Germline-derived CDR1 and CDR2 are SQVTM and ANQGSEA. DNA of the CDR3: TGCAGCGTCCCAAGGGAGGGCACTTCGGAAGGGGTTGAAGCTTTCTTT. It codes for CSVPREGTSEGVEAFF.

V usage is TRBV4-2 and J usage is TRBJ1-2, with 7 bases matching TRBD1. CDR1 is LGHNA, CDR2 YNFKEQ, per germline. This CDR3 is built from 15 residues. V gave up 4 bases and J gave up 3 bases; unmatched junction bases: 8. CDR3: CASSPRQGPDYGYTF. The DNA of the CDR3 is TGTGCCAGCAGCCCTAGACAGGGACCCGACTATGGCTACACCTTC.

The rearrangement links TRBV6-6 to TRBJ2-7; 11 bases match TRBD1. There are 15 residues in the CDR3. Unmatched junction bases numbered 3, after V lost 2 bases and J lost 3 bases. Germline V lookup: CDR1 MNHNY, CDR2 SVGAGI (reference sequence). The chain's CDR3 is CASSYAGTGGYEQYF. CDR3 sequence (DNA): TGTGCCAGCAGTTACGCCGGGACAGGGGGCTACGAGCAGTACTTC.

This clone turned up a few times. The chain has TRBV29-1 and TRBJ2-7, with TRBD1 identical over 7 bases. Germline-derived CDR1 and CDR2 are SQVTM and ANQGSEA. The CDR3 sequence is 11 residues long. The trim removed 6 bases at V and 1 base at J, leaving 0 bases unmatched. CDR3 DNA: TGCAGCGTGACAGGGTCCTACGAGCAGTACTTC. Its protein is CSVTGSYEQYF.

In this sample, this clone turned up once. This chain connects TRBV7-6 to TRBJ2-3; D ambiguous. The V and J ends lost 1 base and 4 bases respectively, with 6 bases between them. The CDR3 has 13 amino acids. Germline CDR1 reads SGHVS; CDR2 reads FNYEAQ. The CDR3 DNA reads TGTGCCAGCAGCTTAGATGAGGCAGATACGCAGTATTTT. It codes for CASSLDEADTQYF.

This rearrangement joins TRBV10-1 to TRBJ2-7, with TRBD2 matching over 10 bases. The CDR3 is 15 residues long. Germline assignment: CDR1 WNHNN and CDR2 SYGVQD (reference sequence). V gave up 2 bases and J gave up 3 bases; unmatched junction bases: 4. CDR3 region: CASSETSGKLYEQYF. The CDR3 nucleotides read TGCGCCAGCAGTGAGACTAGCGGGAAGCTCTACGAGCAGTACTTC.

The chain has TRBV9 and TRBJ2-7; a weak D match, TRBD2 (5 bases). The CDR3 has 13 residues. V lost 3 bases and J 3 bases, leaving 10 bases between the germline ends. Germline assignment: CDR1 SGDLS and CDR2 YYNGEE. CDR3 amino acids: CASSAGNDYEQYF. CDR3 bases: TGTGCCAGCAGCGCCGGGAACGACTACGAGCAGTACTTC.

This clone was counted a single time. The chain carries TRBV5-1 and TRBJ2-1, with 7 bases that match TRBD1. Trimming at V came to 0 bases and at J to 16 bases, leaving 10 bases not matched to a gene. Germline-derived CDR1 and CDR2 are SGHRS and YFSETQ. CDR3 size: 13 residues. The CDR3 region is CASSLALGQDDFF. In nucleotides, the CDR3 is TGCGCCAGCAGCTTGGCCTTAGGACAGGATGATTTCTTC.

This CDR3 reads CASSRGQGSSYEQYF. DNA of the CDR3: TGTGCCAGCTCTCGGGGACAGGGGAGCTCCTACGAGCAGTACTTC. The J gene is TRBJ2-7, the V gene TRBV18; 10 bases map to TRBD1. The CDR3 has 15 residues. Germline V gene lookup returns CDR1 KGHSH and CDR2 LQKENI. Trimming took 6 bases from V and 0 from J; bases not matched to a gene: 5. Complete variable domain (other parts from reference TRBV18 and TRBJ2-7): NAGVMQNPRHLVRRRGQEARLRCSPMKGHSHVYWYRQLPEEGLKFMVYLQKENIIDESGMPKERFSAEFPKEGPSILRIQQVVRGDSAAYFCASSRGQGSSYEQYFGPGTRLTVT.

This clone was counted between two and nine times. This rearrangement joins TRBV19 to TRBJ2-5; 9 nucleotides match TRBD1. V was clipped by 6 bases and J by 5 bases; unmatched bases: 10. This CDR3 region has 15 residues. The germline CDR1 and CDR2 sequences are LNHDA and SQIVND (reference sequence). The CDR3 sequence: CASRLGQGIGETQYF. CDR3 DNA sequence: TGTGCCAGTAGACTCGGACAGGGGATTGGGGAGACCCAGTACTTC.

This chain joins TRBV6-5 and TRBJ2-7, with 7 bases lining up with TRBD1. V shed 1 base, J shed 3 bases, and the junction held 3 bases outside the gene matches. Germline loops: CDR1 MNHEY, CDR2 SVGAGI. CDR3 length equals 14 residues. Written as DNA, the CDR3 is TGTGCCAGCAGTTACTACCCAGGGGGCTACGAGCAGTACTTC. Its translation: CASSYYPGGYEQYF.

The chain is built from TRBV5-4 and TRBJ2-1; 10 bases agree with TRBD2. Germline loops: CDR1 SGHNT, CDR2 YYREEE (reference sequence). The CDR3 contains 15 residues. V was clipped by 4 bases and J by 4 bases; unmatched bases: 5. CDR3 sequence (DNA): TGTGCCAGCAGCACCCCTAGCGGGGGATACAATGAGCAGTTCTTC. This gives the protein CASSTPSGGYNEQFF.

CDR3 coding DNA: TGTGCCAGCACCAAAGACCGGGGGCAAGAGACCCAGTACTTC. This encodes CASTKDRGQETQYF. The J gene is TRBJ2-5, the V gene TRBV6-1; perhaps TRBD2 as D (6 bases). Between the trimmed V and J ends, which lost 7 bases and 2 bases, there was a span of 14 bases. Germline assignment: CDR1 MNHNS and CDR2 SASEGT. The CDR3 length is 14 residues.

The V call is TRBV7-6, the J call TRBJ1-3; D is possibly TRBD1 (5 bases). V was trimmed by 1 base and J by 0 bases, leaving 10 bases between them. This CDR3 has 16 amino acids. The germline V gene has CDR1 SGHVS and CDR2 FNYEAQ. The CDR3 DNA is TGTGCCAGCAGCTTAGGGGGGAGGGCCTCTGGAAACACCATATATTTT. Residues: CASSLGGRASGNTIYF.

The chain is built from TRBV9 and TRBJ1-2; possible D gene TRBD1, 5 bases. V dropped 2 bases and J dropped 0 bases, with 8 bases sitting between them. Germline-derived CDR1 and CDR2 are SGDLS and YYNGEE. This CDR3 comprises 14 residues. The CDR3 is CASSVDSPNYGYTF. The CDR3 nucleotides read TGTGCCAGCAGCGTCGACAGTCCTAACTATGGCTACACCTTC.

This clone appeared once. The CDR3: CASSLIGAGNTIYF. CDR3 bases: TGTGCCAGCAGCTTAATAGGGGCTGGAAACACCATATATTTT. The genes are TRBV28 and TRBJ1-3; perhaps TRBD1 as D (5 bases). The germline V and J ends were trimmed by 6 bases and 2 bases, with 11 bases remaining between them. The CDR3 runs 14 residues. CDR1 MDHEN and CDR2 SYDVKM come from the germline V gene.

This sequence joins TRBV6-5 and TRBJ2-5; TRBD2 aligns across 11 bases. Germline V lookup: CDR1 MNHEY, CDR2 SVGAGI. V lost 3 bases to trimming and J lost 3 bases; unmatched junction nucleotides: 6. CDR3 length: 16 residues. The CDR3 region has the DNA TGTGCCAGCAGTTATAGCGGGGGGGCCGCCGAAGAGACCCAGTACTTC. It encodes CASSYSGGAAEETQYF.

V is TRBV5-1 and J is TRBJ1-4; 9 bases are shared with TRBD1. Germline CDR1 SGHRS, CDR2 YFSETQ. The CDR3 consists of 15 residues. Unmatched junction bases numbered 4, after V lost 3 bases and J lost 4 bases. CDR3 sequence: CASSSGTGFNEKLFF. Written as DNA, the CDR3 is TGCGCCAGCAGCTCAGGGACAGGGTTTAATGAAAAACTGTTTTTT.

The chain carries TRBV30 and TRBJ2-7, with 7 bases that match TRBD2. Per the germline V gene, CDR1 is GTSNPN and CDR2 is SVGIG (reference sequence). V dropped 0 bases and J dropped 2; count of bases not matched to a gene: 7. CDR3 length equals 15 residues. CDR3 amino acids: CAWSVRLAATYEQYF. The CDR3 DNA sequence: TGTGCCTGGAGTGTACGGCTAGCGGCAACCTACGAGCAGTACTTC.

This chain joins TRBV7-2 and TRBJ1-2, with 7 bases identical to TRBD1. Germline V gene sequence: CDR1 SGHTA, CDR2 FQGNSA. The CDR3 sequence is 15 residues long. Germline trimming cut 1 base from V and 4 bases from J; bases unmatched to any gene: 6. The DNA of the CDR3 is TGTGCCAGCAGCTTAGGTTTTGGGGACAGCTATGGCTACACCTTC. Its translation is CASSLGFGDSYGYTF.

This chain connects TRBV5-6 to TRBJ2-7, with TRBD2 matching over 7 bases. This CDR3 is built from 15 residues. Germline V CDR1 and CDR2: SGHDT, YYEEEE. V shed 4 bases and J 3 bases; nucleotides not matched to a gene: 10. CDR3 nucleotide sequence: TGTGCCAGCAGCGCCGGCCTAGCGGAGAGCTACGAGCAGTACTTC. Translated, it gives CASSAGLAESYEQYF.

The J gene is TRBJ2-7, the V gene TRBV5-1; D possibly corresponds to TRBD2 (5 bases). This CDR3 has 12 amino acids. V lost 0 bases, J lost 5 bases, and 6 bases lay in between. Germline V gene sequence: CDR1 SGHRS, CDR2 YFSETQ. CDR3 loop: CASSLGSDEQYF. The DNA for the CDR3 is TGCGCCAGCAGCTTGGGTAGCGACGAGCAGTACTTC. Full variable domain (remainder filled in from reference TRBV5-1 and TRBJ2-7): KAGVTQTPRYLIKTRGQQVTLSCSPISGHRSVSWYQQTPGQGLQFLFEYFSETQRNKGNFPGRFSGRQFSNSRSEMNVSTLELGDSALYLCASSLGSDEQYFGPGTRLTVT.

The chain links TRBV6-5 to TRBJ1-3; perhaps TRBD1 as D (5 bases). V was shortened by 5 bases and J by 5 bases, with 16 bases between the two germline ends. The CDR3 extends over 15 amino acids. Germline V gene sequence: CDR1 MNHEY, CDR2 SVGAGI. DNA of the CDR3: TGTGCCAGCAGTCAATCAGGGAATAGCCGAAACACCATATATTTT. Translated: CASSQSGNSRNTIYF.

V gene TRBV29-1 combines with J gene TRBJ2-5, with D possibly matching TRBD1 (5 bases). The CDR3 loop spans 12 amino acids. Germline CDR1 reads SQVTM; CDR2 reads ANQGSEA. V lost 4 bases to trimming and J lost 5 bases, with 11 bases between them. CDR3 sequence: CSVAGRVETQYF. In DNA, the CDR3 is TGCAGCGTTGCGGGCAGGGTTGAGACCCAGTACTTC.

The rearrangement uses TRBV5-6 and TRBJ1-2; D is uncertain. With 5 bases removed from V and 2 bases from J, the gap between germline ends came to 10 bases. Per the germline V gene, CDR1 is SGHDT and CDR2 is YYEEEE. The CDR3 loop spans 13 amino acids. This CDR3 reads CASRNDKNYGYTF. CDR3 in DNA: TGTGCCAGCAGGAATGACAAGAACTATGGCTACACCTTC.